The 23 T cell receptor beta chains listed next were all sequenced from one sample in a study of blood T cell repertoires in COVID-19. The method was immunoSEQ multiplex PCR; TCRdb's version includes in-frame clones alone and lacks a portion of them. This sample has about 120,000 clones, with around 87% found just once. The sequenced material came from peripheral blood. These receptors all come from a woman aged 70 to 79 with acute or convalescent COVID-19.

The V call is TRBV3-1 (or the pseudogene TRBV3-2), the J call TRBJ1-1; D may be TRBD1 (6 bases). Germline V lookup: CDR1 LGHDT, CDR2 YNNKEL (reference sequence). The CDR3 covers 12 residues. V lost 3 bases to trimming and J lost 7 bases, with 9 bases between them. Written as DNA, the CDR3 is TGTGCCAGCAGCCAGACCAGGGGTGAAGCTTTCTTT. This codes for CASSQTRGEAFF.

The V gene is TRBV5-1, the J gene TRBJ2-3; TRBD1 matches at 10 bases. Germline trimming cut 4 bases from V and 4 bases from J; bases unmatched to any gene: 6. The CDR3 contains 15 residues. The germline V gene has CDR1 SGHRS and CDR2 YFSETQ. The CDR3 reads CASSTKTGGADTQYF. The CDR3 region has the DNA TGCGCCAGCAGCACAAAGACAGGGGGCGCAGATACGCAGTATTTT. The whole variable domain, filled in from reference TRBV5-1 and TRBJ2-3, reads KAGVTQTPRYLIKTRGQQVTLSCSPISGHRSVSWYQQTPGQGLQFLFEYFSETQRNKGNFPGRFSGRQFSNSRSEMNVSTLELGDSALYLCASSTKTGGADTQYFGPGTRLTVL.

V is TRBV6-5 and J is TRBJ1-2; maybe TRBD1 (6 bases). Looked up from germline, CDR1 is MNHEY and CDR2 is SVGAGI. There are 13 residues in the CDR3. Deletions cut 5 bases from V and 6 bases from J, with 13 bases between. The CDR3 DNA is TGTGCCAGCAGTCCCCCAGGGGTCGATGGCTACACCTTC. This sequence encodes CASSPPGVDGYTF.

The chain links TRBV19 to TRBJ1-2, with a weak D call TRBD1 (6 bases). V lost 5 bases and J 4 bases, leaving 11 bases between the germline ends. Germline assignment: CDR1 LNHDA and CDR2 SQIVND (reference sequence). The CDR3 consists of 13 residues. The CDR3 coding sequence is TGTGCCAGTAGTTCCGGGACACTCTATGGCTACACCTTC. It is translated as CASSSGTLYGYTF.

This clone occurred a few times. Other nucleotide sequences from this sample produce the same CDR3. The chain uses TRBV3-1 (or the pseudogene TRBV3-2) and TRBJ1-3; D is unclear. V lost 1 base and J lost 1, with 8 bases in between. Germline CDR1 reads LGHDT; CDR2 reads YNNKEL (reference sequence). This CDR3 comprises 15 residues. The CDR3 loop is CASSQGAGSGNTIYF. The CDR3 DNA reads TGTGCCAGCAGCCAAGGGGCGGGATCTGGAAACACCATATATTTT.

The chain couples TRBV24-1 to TRBJ2-3, with 8 bases matching TRBD2. CDR1 is KGHDR, CDR2 SFDVKD, per germline. The CDR3 totals 13 residues. Trimming cost V 10 bases and J 2 bases; bases outside gene matches: 4. The CDR3 loop is CATARGATDTQYF. DNA for the CDR3: TGTGCCACAGCGCGGGGGGCCACAGATACGCAGTATTTT.

V usage is TRBV14 and J usage is TRBJ1-5, with 7 bases aligning to TRBD1. This CDR3 is built from 15 residues. V shed 0 bases, J shed 2 bases, and the junction held 1 base outside the gene matches. CDR1 SGHDN and CDR2 FVKESK come from the germline V gene. The CDR3: CASSQDTGGNQPQHF. The CDR3 DNA is TGTGCCAGCAGCCAAGATACAGGGGGCAATCAGCCCCAGCATTTT.

V is TRBV19 and J is TRBJ1-6; a possible D gene is TRBD1 (6 bases). This CDR3 spans 17 amino acids. Germline V gene lookup returns CDR1 LNHDA and CDR2 SQIVND (reference sequence). The V and J ends lost 4 bases and 0 bases respectively, with 13 bases between them. The CDR3 DNA is TGTGCCAGTAGTAGCGGACAGCTGAGCTCCTATAATTCACCCCTCCACTTT. Protein sequence: CASSSGQLSSYNSPLHF.

This chain joins TRBV9 and TRBJ2-1; weak D call: TRBD2 (6 bases). This CDR3 is built from 16 residues. V was trimmed by 0 bases and J by 4 bases, leaving 14 bases between them. Germline V CDR1 and CDR2: SGDLS, YYNGEE. CDR3 DNA: TGTGCCAGCAGCGTAGTGGGTAGCGGACCTTACAATGAGCAGTTCTTC. It codes for CASSVVGSGPYNEQFF.

This chain connects TRBV6-6 to TRBJ1-5; D unresolved. Germline assignment: CDR1 MNHNY and CDR2 SVGAGI (reference sequence). V shed 8 bases and J shed 2 bases, with 10 bases lying between them. The CDR3 spans 13 residues. DNA of the CDR3: TGTGCCAGCGTCGAGTACGGCAATCAGCCCCAGCATTTT. Its protein is CASVEYGNQPQHF.

The chain joins TRBV28 to TRBJ2-5; 8 nucleotides match TRBD1. The CDR3 spans 15 residues. J gave up 5 bases and V 6 bases, and 11 bases lay outside the gene matches. The germline V gene encodes CDR1 MDHEN and CDR2 SYDVKM. In DNA, the CDR3 is TGTGCCAGCAGCCCCCAGGGGGCCGGAGGGGAGACCCAGTACTTC. Encoded protein: CASSPQGAGGETQYF.

The chain joins TRBV15 to TRBJ2-2; a possible D gene is TRBD1 (5 bases). Looked up from germline, CDR1 is LNHNV and CDR2 is YYDKDF (reference sequence). The V gene lost 0 bases and the J gene lost 1 base, with 9 bases spanning the gap. CDR3 size: 16 residues. CDR3 in amino acids: CATSREGQMNTGELFF. CDR3 sequence (DNA): TGTGCCACCAGCAGAGAGGGGCAGATGAACACCGGGGAGCTGTTTTTT.

The V and J genes are TRBV5-1 and TRBJ2-3; 9 bases are a match to TRBD1. The germline V gene encodes CDR1 SGHRS and CDR2 YFSETQ. The CDR3 is 14 residues long. Trimming at V came to 5 bases and at J to 3 bases, leaving 4 bases not matched to a gene. CDR3 sequence (DNA): TGCGCCAGCAGTCGGGACAGGGCGACAGATACGCAGTATTTT. Amino acids: CASSRDRATDTQYF.

This chain links TRBV10-2 with TRBJ1-2; unclear D gene. Germline V gives CDR1 WSHSY, CDR2 SAAADI. CDR3 length: 14 residues. V lost 0 bases and J 4 bases, leaving 9 bases between the germline ends. The DNA for the CDR3 is TGCGCCAGCAGTGAGTCTGGGCACGGCTATGGCTACACCTTC. Protein: CASSESGHGYGYTF.

The V and J genes are TRBV5-4 and TRBJ2-7; 10 bases are shared with TRBD2. The V segment lost 0 bases and the J segment 5 bases; nucleotides outside the gene matches: 8. CDR3 length: 16 amino acids. The germline CDR1 and CDR2 sequences are SGHNT and YYREEE (reference sequence). The CDR3 loop is CASSLAGASGGNEQYF. The CDR3 nucleotides are TGTGCCAGCAGCTTGGCGGGGGCTAGCGGGGGTAACGAGCAGTACTTC.

The chain uses TRBV5-1 and TRBJ1-2; 9 bases are shared with TRBD1. Germline loops: CDR1 SGHRS, CDR2 YFSETQ. This CDR3 region has 15 residues. Germline trimming cut 1 base from V and 4 bases from J; bases unmatched to any gene: 5. DNA of the CDR3: TGCGCCAGCAGCTTGTCGGGACAGGGAGCCTATGGCTACACCTTC. Its translation is CASSLSGQGAYGYTF.

This sequence joins TRBV6-5 and TRBJ1-5; no definite D call. V was cut by 10 bases and J by 0 bases, with 16 bases left in between. Germline V gene lookup returns CDR1 MNHEY and CDR2 SVGAGI. The CDR3 totals 15 residues. The CDR3, as DNA: TGTGCCACCAAGGCGGCGGGGATTAGCAATCAGCCCCAGCATTTT. Its translation is CATKAAGISNQPQHF.

The gene calls are TRBV2 and TRBJ2-5; tentative D call: TRBD1 (5 bases). The CDR3 sequence is 11 residues long. Trimming shortened V by 6 bases and J by 3 bases, and 5 bases separated the two germline ends. Germline-derived CDR1 and CDR2 are SNHLY and FYNNEI. The CDR3 DNA is TGTGCCAGCAGGACAGAAGAGACCCAGTACTTC. Translating gives CASRTEETQYF.

The genes are TRBV25-1 and TRBJ1-1; D is uncertain. Germline V lookup: CDR1 MGHDK, CDR2 SYGVNS. CDR3 length equals 13 residues. V dropped 0 bases and J dropped 4 bases, with 6 bases sitting between them. The CDR3: CASSEYSGTEAFF. The CDR3, as DNA: TGTGCCAGCAGTGAATATTCGGGCACTGAAGCTTTCTTT.

The chain couples TRBV29-1 to TRBJ1-5, with 11 bases matching TRBD1. CDR1 and CDR2 from the germline V gene are SQVTM and ANQGSEA. The CDR3 extends over 13 amino acids. J gave up 6 bases and V 7 bases, and 5 bases lay outside the gene matches. In nucleotides, the CDR3 is TGCAGCGGCGGACAGGGGGCCGGTCAGCCCCAGCATTTT. This encodes CSGGQGAGQPQHF.

The chain is built from TRBV3-1 (or the pseudogene TRBV3-2) and TRBJ1-1; no firm D call. The CDR3 length is 12 residues. Germline V gene sequence: CDR1 LGHDT, CDR2 YNNKEL (reference sequence). V was clipped by 3 bases and J by 2 bases, with 4 bases between them. Written as DNA, the CDR3 is TGTGCCAGCAGCCATCCAAACACTGAAGCTTTCTTT. Translation gives CASSHPNTEAFF.

This clone was seen once. The chain couples TRBV11-2 to TRBJ1-2, with D hard to call. The germline CDR1 and CDR2 sequences are SGHAT and FQNNGV. The CDR3 contains 13 residues. Deletions cut 1 base from V and 6 bases from J, with 9 bases between. For the CDR3, the DNA is TGTGCCAGCAGCTTAGGGGAGCGGCATGGCTACACCTTC. Its translation: CASSLGERHGYTF.

This rearrangement joins TRBV7-3 to TRBJ2-5; weak D call: TRBD1 (7 bases). Looked up from germline, CDR1 is SGHTA and CDR2 is FQGTGA. Trimming cost V 5 bases and J 1 base, with 14 bases left between them. This CDR3 spans 15 amino acids. CDR3 DNA: TGTGCCAGCAGCCCCGGGGGACAGATCCAAGAGACCCAGTACTTC. It specifies CASSPGGQIQETQYF.